The present T cell receptor (beta chain) was sequenced within a study of OX40 agonist ivuxolimab in advanced cancers. The germline CDR1 and CDR2 sequences are SNHLY and FYNNEI. The CDR3 runs to 14 residues. The V and J ends lost 7 bases and 6 bases, in that order; junction bases with no gene match: 3. Assay: immunoSEQ multiplex PCR; the TCRdb copy retains only in-frame clones and omits some. Counted here are approximately 76,000 clones, 80% to 90% occurring once; the ten biggest clones make up roughly 5.5%. The chain carries TRBV2 and TRBJ2-2; 12 bases are shared with TRBD1. The TCR was taken from an adult with an advanced solid tumor such as melanoma, head and neck, liver or kidney cancer. The sample here was CD4+ or CD8+ T cells sorted from blood, taken in a trial of the OX40 agonist ivuxolimab. DNA of the CDR3: TGTGCCAGCAAAGGGGACAGGGGGCCCGGGGAGCTGTTTTTT. Its translation is CASKGDRGPGELFF.